A selection of T cell receptor beta chains follows, all from one sample in a study of Ad26.COV2.S vaccination and SARS-CoV-2 variants. Generated by immunoSEQ multiplex PCR, the TCRdb table keeps only in-frame clones and is missing some. Of about 460,000 clones in the sample, roughly nine tenths are singletons; the top ten hold more than 1.5%. The source material was peripheral blood, sampled in a trial of Ad26.COV2.S vaccine versus placebo. The receptors come from a person between 18 and 60 years old who received the Ad26.COV2.S COVID-19 vaccine or a placebo. Both conserved end residues are part of each CDR3. A D gene is named only where the DNA matches it firmly. Clone size is shown for a subset of rows, as once, few, many or a class of expanded clone.

abundance: .
j_gene: TRBJ1-6
d_gene: .
v_gene: TRBV24-1
len: 19
CDR3nt: TGTGCCACCAGTGATTTTGTCAGGGAGAATGAATCCTATAATTCACCCCTCCACTTT
CDR3aa: CATSDFVRENESYNSPLHF

abundance: .
j_gene: TRBJ1-4
d_gene: .
v_gene: TRBV30
len: 13
CDR3nt: TGTGCCTGGAGTGGGACACCGAATGAAAAACTGTTTTTT
CDR3aa: CAWSGTPNEKLFF

abundance: .
j_gene: TRBJ2-7
d_gene: TRBD1
v_gene: TRBV6-5
len: 14
CDR3nt: TGTGCCAGCAGGCCGGGACAGGGGACCGGCGAGCAGTACTTC
CDR3aa: CASRPGQGTGEQYF

abundance: once
j_gene: TRBJ2-2
d_gene: .
v_gene: TRBV5-1
len: 13
CDR3nt: TGCGCCAGCAATGGCGCGAACACCGGGGAGCTGTTTTTT
CDR3aa: CASNGANTGELFF

abundance: .
j_gene: TRBJ2-3
d_gene: .
v_gene: TRBV6-6
len: 13
CDR3nt: TGTGCCAGCACCGGAGACTTCACAGATACGCAGTATTTT
CDR3aa: CASTGDFTDTQYF

abundance: .
j_gene: TRBJ1-2
d_gene: .
v_gene: TRBV19
len: 12
CDR3nt: TGTGCCAGTAGTAGGCTAGACTATGGCTACACCTTC
CDR3aa: CASSRLDYGYTF

abundance: .
j_gene: TRBJ1-2
d_gene: TRBD1
v_gene: TRBV3-1/TRBV3-2
len: 18
CDR3nt: TGTGCCAGCAGCCAAGAAGACAGGGGAGTAAAGGGGAACTATGGCTACACCTTC
CDR3aa: CASSQEDRGVKGNYGYTF

abundance: .
j_gene: TRBJ1-2
d_gene: .
v_gene: TRBV24-1
len: 13
CDR3nt: TGTGCCACCAGTGATCGGACGGGGCTGGGCTACACCTTC
CDR3aa: CATSDRTGLGYTF

abundance: .
j_gene: TRBJ2-3
d_gene: .
v_gene: TRBV7-9
len: 17
CDR3nt: TGTGCCAGCAGCTTAGGGGATGGGGTCGGGAGCAGAGATACGCAGTATTTT
CDR3aa: CASSLGDGVGSRDTQYF

abundance: .
j_gene: TRBJ1-5
d_gene: .
v_gene: TRBV6-2/TRBV6-3
len: 14
CDR3nt: TGTGCCAGCAGTCGACAGGTGGAATATCAGCCCCAGCATTTT
CDR3aa: CASSRQVEYQPQHF

abundance: few
j_gene: TRBJ1-1
d_gene: .
v_gene: TRBV3-1/TRBV3-2
len: 19
CDR3nt: TGTGCCAGCAGCCAAGATCCCCCCCTGGCTTATACACAGAACACTGAAGCTTTCTTT
CDR3aa: CASSQDPPLAYTQNTEAFF

abundance: few
j_gene: TRBJ2-3
d_gene: .
v_gene: TRBV11-1
len: 14
CDR3nt: TGTGCCAGCAGCCCTACCCTAGGGACTGGCGCACAGTATTTT
CDR3aa: CASSPTLGTGAQYF

abundance: .
j_gene: TRBJ2-1
d_gene: TRBD2
v_gene: TRBV24-1
len: 15
CDR3nt: TGTGCCACCAGTGATGCCGGGACTAGCGGGGTTGGGCAGTTCTTC
CDR3aa: CATSDAGTSGVGQFF

abundance: .
j_gene: TRBJ2-1
d_gene: .
v_gene: TRBV13
len: 15
CDR3nt: TGTGCCAGCAGCTTAACAGGAGGTCCCTACAATGAGCAGTTCTTC
CDR3aa: CASSLTGGPYNEQFF

abundance: .
j_gene: TRBJ1-1
d_gene: .
v_gene: TRBV11-3
len: 13
CDR3nt: TGTGCCAGCAGCCTCCTTTGGAACACTGAAGCTTTCTTT
CDR3aa: CASSLLWNTEAFF

abundance: .
j_gene: TRBJ2-2
d_gene: .
v_gene: TRBV7-8
len: 16
CDR3nt: TGTGCCAGCAGCCCCCTGGGCACCGCGCTAACCGGGGAGCTGTTTTTT
CDR3aa: CASSPLGTALTGELFF